The sequence of this T cell receptor beta chain was determined in a study of cytomegalovirus exposure and HLA in healthy donors. Overall study results and limits: The availability of immune exposure information extended only to CMV serostatus. The study carried out a later analysis of TCR beta sequences. It associated about 15,000 of them with specific HLA alleles at a false discovery rate of 0.05.

PCR used 60 Vbeta primers and 13 Jbeta primers. Sequenced by immunoSEQ multiplex PCR; TCRdb stores in-frame clones only, minus some. The sample contains tens of thousands of clones, around 85% of which appear only once. The CDR3 sequence is 16 residues long. Per the germline V gene, CDR1 is SQVTM and CDR2 is ANQGSEA. The germline V and J ends were trimmed by 3 bases and 8 bases, with 22 bases remaining between them. The sample holds a few counts of this clone. Antigen specificity is unknown. Material: PBMCs. This TCR was recovered from a man aged 30 to 39 in good health and CMV-seronegative. This chain connects TRBV29-1 to TRBJ1-4; D possibly corresponds to TRBD1 (5 bases). CDR3 loop: CSVEIPDPGLSEKLFF. The CDR3 coding sequence is TGCAGCGTTGAGATTCCCGACCCGGGACTCTCCGAAAAACTGTTTTTT.